The clone carrying this T cell receptor beta chain appeared many times. Its antigen is unknown. The sample comes from a study of CD8 T cells in ankylosing spondylitis. CDR1 MDHEN and CDR2 SYDVKM come from the germline V gene. The J segment lost 4 bases and the V segment lost 8 bases, leaving 3 bases of the junction unmatched. The CDR3 has 12 amino acids. Study-level results: Made up of eight or nine highly homologous variants, a TCR beta motif appeared characteristic of ankylosing spondylitis blood. The authors reported significant enrichment of disease-linked clones in matched ankylosing spondylitis synovial fluid.

One entry per CDR3 protein results from TCRdb running MiXCR on the 5' RACE reads. The sample carries 150,000 to 200,000 distinct CDR3 sequences, approximately 20% recorded once. The chain uses TRBV28 and TRBJ2-7; 9 positions agree with TRBD1. The receptor was isolated from a male donor with ankylosing spondylitis or in good health (not recorded which). The sequencing input was blood, either unsorted or a sorted T cell fraction (not recorded which). The DNA for the CDR3 is TGTGCCAGCCGGGACAGGGCTTACGAGCAGTACTTC. Residues: CASRDRAYEQYF.